The 18 T cell receptor beta chains reported below all come from one sample, sequenced in a study of CD8+ T cells in alopecia areata. The sequencing template was cDNA reverse transcribed from extracted RNA. The table came from immunoSEQ multiplex PCR; TCRdb's copy has only in-frame clones and leaves some out. The data contain about 150,000 clones, 40% to 65% of them singletons. The sequenced sample was CD8+ T cells sorted from blood, obtained at week 0. These receptor sequences come from a human donor with alopecia areata.

The chain links TRBV29-1 to TRBJ2-1; 7 bases agree with TRBD2. V was clipped by 8 bases and J by 8 bases; unmatched bases: 9. Germline CDR1 reads SQVTM; CDR2 reads ANQGSEA. The CDR3 loop spans 12 amino acids. This chain's CDR3 is CSTYGGIYEQFF. Written as DNA, the CDR3 is TGCAGCACATACGGGGGGATATATGAGCAGTTCTTC.

This CDR3 reads CASSELGETDTQYF. CDR3 bases: TGCGCCAGCAGCGAACTAGGGGAAACAGATACGCAGTATTTT. The gene calls are TRBV10-2 and TRBJ2-3; D is possibly TRBD1 or TRBD2 (5 bases each). The germline V gene encodes CDR1 WSHSY and CDR2 SAAADI. V was pared by 6 bases and J by 3 bases, with 13 bases between. The CDR3 is made up of 14 amino acids.

V usage is TRBV7-9 and J usage is TRBJ2-6; D not resolved. V was pared by 4 bases and J by 4 bases, with 8 bases between. CDR1 is SEHNR, CDR2 FQNEAQ, per germline (reference sequence). The CDR3 sequence is 14 residues long. CDR3 loop: CASSSPEGANVLTF. The CDR3 DNA sequence: TGTGCCAGCAGCTCCCCGGAAGGGGCCAACGTCCTGACTTTC.

The chain recombines TRBV29-1 with TRBJ1-2; D uncertain. CDR1 and CDR2 from the germline V gene are SQVTM and ANQGSEA. The V end was cut by 6 bases, the J end by 8 bases, with 13 bases between. The CDR3 length is 11 residues. The CDR3 DNA follows: TGCAGCGTGAGAACAACCTCGGGCTACACCTTC. This encodes CSVRTTSGYTF.

The chain has TRBV30 and TRBJ2-7; no definite D call. V was cut by 2 bases and J by 3 bases, with 17 bases left in between. The CDR3 consists of 15 residues. CDR1 GTSNPN and CDR2 SVGIG come from the germline V gene (reference sequence). CDR3 DNA: TGTGCCTGGAGTAAACAGAGCTCCTTCCACTACGAGCAGTACTTC. Translation: CAWSKQSSFHYEQYF. Looking up the rest from reference TRBV30 and TRBJ2-7 gives the full variable domain: SQTIHQWPATLVQPVGSPLSLECTVEGTSNPNLYWYRQAAGRGLQLLFYSVGIGQISSEVPQNLSASRPQDRQFILSSKKLLLSDSGFYLCAWSKQSSFHYEQYFGPGTRLTVT.

V and J are TRBV6-1 and TRBJ2-2; 7 bases agree with TRBD2. Trimming cost V 4 bases and J 4 bases; bases outside gene matches: 9. Germline loops: CDR1 MNHNS, CDR2 SASEGT. The CDR3 is made up of 16 amino acids. The CDR3: CASSVSSGWLTGELFF. The CDR3 DNA is TGTGCCAGCAGTGTATCTAGCGGTTGGCTCACCGGGGAGCTGTTTTTT.

This clone was observed a few times. The J gene is TRBJ2-7, the V gene TRBV29-1; maybe TRBD1 (6 bases). Deletions cut 7 bases from V and 3 bases from J, with 10 bases between. Germline-derived CDR1 and CDR2 are SQVTM and ANQGSEA. This CDR3 contains 11 residues. The CDR3 is CSAEQGYEQYF. The CDR3 region has the DNA TGCAGCGCCGAACAGGGCTACGAGCAGTACTTC.

V is TRBV28 and J is TRBJ1-2, with D tentatively TRBD1 (5 bases). The CDR3 has 14 residues. Germline V gene data show CDR1 as MDHEN and CDR2 as SYDVKM. V lost 5 bases and J lost 2, with 12 bases in between. The CDR3 reads CASSHSRVNYGYTF. The CDR3 DNA follows: TGTGCCAGCAGTCACTCCAGGGTCAACTATGGCTACACCTTC.

The V gene is TRBV9, the J gene TRBJ2-3, with 8 nucleotides matching TRBD1. The germline V gene has CDR1 SGDLS and CDR2 YYNGEE. The CDR3 is 14 amino acids. V lost 7 bases, J lost 2 bases, and 6 bases stayed unmatched. The CDR3 DNA sequence: TGTGCCAGCGCTTCGACAGGGGACACAGATACGCAGTATTTT. This sequence encodes CASASTGDTDTQYF.

This clone occurred a few times. The V gene is TRBV29-1, the J gene TRBJ2-3, with D hard to call. Looked up from germline, CDR1 is SQVTM and CDR2 is ANQGSEA. The CDR3 runs to 15 residues. V was trimmed by 6 bases and J by 2 bases, leaving 18 bases between them. CDR3 amino acids: CSVLGPKGLTDTQYF. Here the CDR3 DNA reads TGCAGCGTCCTCGGCCCTAAGGGCCTCACAGATACGCAGTATTTT.

The chain employs TRBV29-1 and TRBJ2-7; 8 nucleotides line up with TRBD2. Looked up from germline, CDR1 is SQVTM and CDR2 is ANQGSEA. V gave up 6 bases and J gave up 1 base; unmatched junction bases: 5. The CDR3 covers 13 residues. The chain's CDR3 is CSVRGGRSYEQYF. The DNA for the CDR3 is TGCAGCGTCCGGGGGGGTAGATCCTACGAGCAGTACTTC.

This clone has only a few counts. This sequence joins TRBV7-9 and TRBJ1-6; 8 nucleotides agree with TRBD1. CDR1 SEHNR and CDR2 FQNEAQ come from the germline V gene (reference sequence). The CDR3 runs to 15 residues. Trimming cost V 5 bases and J 7 bases; bases outside gene matches: 7. The CDR3 sequence is CASSKDRGWNSPLHF. In DNA form, the CDR3 reads TGTGCCAGCAGCAAAGACAGGGGCTGGAATTCACCCCTCCACTTT.

The genes are TRBV30 and TRBJ2-7; 9 positions agree with TRBD2. The CDR3 length is 13 residues. Germline CDR1 GTSNPN, CDR2 SVGIG (reference sequence). Losses at the gene ends were 0 bases for V and 5 bases for J; bases not matched to a gene: 2. This CDR3 reads CAWSVAGGDEQYF. The CDR3 DNA reads as TGTGCCTGGAGTGTAGCGGGGGGTGACGAGCAGTACTTC.

The chain uses TRBV5-8 and TRBJ2-4; tentative D call: TRBD1 (6 bases). This CDR3 comprises 15 residues. The germline V and J ends were trimmed by 4 bases and 1 base, with 12 bases remaining between them. Germline values: CDR1 SGHTS, CDR2 YDEGEE. CDR3 residues: CASSPLTGAKNIQYF. For the CDR3, the DNA is TGTGCCAGCAGCCCGCTAACAGGGGCCAAAAACATTCAGTACTTC.

The chain combines TRBV13 with TRBJ2-3; 8 nucleotides match TRBD1. The CDR3 sequence is 13 residues long. Per the germline V gene, CDR1 is PRHDT and CDR2 is FYEKMQ (reference sequence). The ends lost 7 bases at V and 4 bases at J; junction bases unmatched: 4. The CDR3 protein is CASTQGGSDTQYF. CDR3 sequence (DNA): TGTGCCAGCACACAGGGGGGTTCAGATACGCAGTATTTT.

In DNA, the CDR3 is TGTGCCAGCAGTTACCGAGATGACAACCCCCTGCTGGGCTACACCTTC. Residues: CASSYRDDNPLLGYTF. This sequence joins TRBV6-5 and TRBJ1-2; D gene uncertain. V shed 2 bases and J shed 8 bases, with 21 bases lying between them. Per the germline V gene, CDR1 is MNHEY and CDR2 is SVGAGI. This CDR3 contains 16 residues.

This clone was found a few times. V usage is TRBV29-1 and J usage is TRBJ1-1; D not certain. Germline CDR1 SQVTM, CDR2 ANQGSEA. Trimming removed 4 bases at V and 1 base at J, with 10 bases between. The CDR3 length is 13 residues. The CDR3 sequence: CSVVRSGNTEAFF. The DNA for the CDR3 is TGCAGCGTTGTGAGGTCAGGGAACACTGAAGCTTTCTTT.

This clone was recorded a few times. The gene calls are TRBV10-3 and TRBJ2-1, with 9 bases fitting TRBD2. This CDR3 is 16 amino acids long. The ends lost 1 base at V and 2 bases at J; junction bases unmatched: 3. Germline CDR1 reads ENHRY; CDR2 reads SYGVKD. Written as DNA, the CDR3 is TGTGCCATCAGTGAGTTAGGCGGGGGGGCCTACAATGAGCAGTTCTTC. Its protein product is CAISELGGGAYNEQFF.